The sequence of this T cell receptor (beta chain) was determined in a study of a mutant IDH1 vaccine in newly diagnosed glioma. Study context: An approximately 62% male, about 40% female split and a mean age of approximately 40 years characterized treated patients. Earlier care involved radiotherapy, temozolomide, or both, and the majority received both. Study findings and constraints: Changes to the top peripheral T cell clonotypes appeared unrelated to pseudoprogression. Most patients, 85% to 95%, showed vaccine-induced immune responses.

As for time point: baseline, week 1 (first vaccination visit). The treatment here: pre-vaccination baseline after standard-of-care therapy. On this clone: As yet, its antigen is unknown.

Only in-frame clones appear in the TCRdb table, and some are missing; sequencing was by immunoSEQ multiplex PCR. The table includes about 38,000 clones, about 78% detected once. CDR1 SNHLY and CDR2 FYNNEI come from the germline V gene. V shed 6 bases and J 8 bases; nucleotides not matched to a gene: 8. CDR3 length: 13 residues. The TCR was taken from a man aged 35 to 55 with glioma. Some clones in this sample may be carry-over from other donors' samples. The sample was PBMCs, taken from a glioma patient treated with radiotherapy, temozolomide or both. The genes are TRBV2 and TRBJ2-3; TRBD1 matches 7 bases. This CDR3 is CASSVDRTGTQYF. The DNA of the CDR3 is TGTGCCAGCAGCGTGGACAGGACCGGTACGCAGTATTTT. The full variable domain, completed using reference TRBV2 and TRBJ2-3, is EPEVTQTPSHQVTQMGQEVILRCVPISNHLYFYWYRQILGQKVEFLVSFYNNEISEKSEIFDDQFSVERPDGSNFTLKIRSTKLEDSAMYFCASSVDRTGTQYFGPGTRLTVL.